This T cell receptor (beta chain) was obtained from a study of blood T cell repertoires in COVID-19. Study-wide background: Samples taken during acute and convalescent COVID-19 were collected in the United States, Italy and Spain.

In the original analysis: Researchers report that nucleated cell counts were estimated from reference gene primer amplification. TCRdb's copy holds only in-frame clones and misses some; the assay was immunoSEQ multiplex PCR. D and trimming come from the DNA, and the V and J calls and clone size come from that table. The sample has about 120,000 clones; around four fifths are singletons. Germline V gives CDR1 DFQATT, CDR2 SNEGSKA (reference sequence). This CDR3 contains 11 residues. The sequenced sample consisted of peripheral blood. The clonotype was recovered from a man aged 55 to 70 with active or convalescent COVID-19. V is TRBV20-1 and J is TRBJ2-5; D perhaps matches TRBD2 (6 bases). The DNA of the CDR3 is TGCAGGACGGGGGAAAAAGAGACCCAGTACTTC. Protein sequence: CRTGEKETQYF.